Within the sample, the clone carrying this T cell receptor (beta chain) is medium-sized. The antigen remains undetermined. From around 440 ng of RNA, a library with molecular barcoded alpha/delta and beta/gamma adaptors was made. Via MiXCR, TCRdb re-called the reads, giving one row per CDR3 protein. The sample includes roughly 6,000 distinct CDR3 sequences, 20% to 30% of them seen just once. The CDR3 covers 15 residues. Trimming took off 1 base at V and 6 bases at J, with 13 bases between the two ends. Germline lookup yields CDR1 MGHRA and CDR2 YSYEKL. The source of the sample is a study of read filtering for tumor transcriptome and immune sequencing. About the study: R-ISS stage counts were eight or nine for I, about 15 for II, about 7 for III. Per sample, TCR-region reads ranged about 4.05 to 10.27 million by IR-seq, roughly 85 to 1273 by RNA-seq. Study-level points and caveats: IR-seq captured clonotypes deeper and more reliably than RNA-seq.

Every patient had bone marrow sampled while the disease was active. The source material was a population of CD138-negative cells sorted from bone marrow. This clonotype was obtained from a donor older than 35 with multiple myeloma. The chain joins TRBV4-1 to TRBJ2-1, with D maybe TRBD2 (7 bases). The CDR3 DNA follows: TGCGCCAGCAGCCAAGCGGGGGGCCTCGGCAATGAGCAGTTCTTC. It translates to CASSQAGGLGNEQFF.